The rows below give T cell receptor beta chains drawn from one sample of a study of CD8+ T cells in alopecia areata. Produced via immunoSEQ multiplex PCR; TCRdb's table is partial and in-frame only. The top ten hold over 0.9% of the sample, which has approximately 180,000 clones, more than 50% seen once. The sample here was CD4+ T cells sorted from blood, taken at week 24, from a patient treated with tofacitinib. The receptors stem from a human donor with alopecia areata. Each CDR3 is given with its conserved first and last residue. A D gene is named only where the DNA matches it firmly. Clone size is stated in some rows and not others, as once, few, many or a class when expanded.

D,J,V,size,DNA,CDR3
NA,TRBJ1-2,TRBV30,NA,TGTGCCTGGAGATCGGCAGGCGTTGGGGGCTACACCTTC,CAWRSAGVGGYTF
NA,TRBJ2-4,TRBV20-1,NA,TGCAGTGCACCAGACCAGGAAATAGAAACCTTC,CSAPDQEIETF
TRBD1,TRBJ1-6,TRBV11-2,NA,TGTGCCAGCACTCCGGGACAGGCTAATTCACCCCTCCACTTT,CASTPGQANSPLHF
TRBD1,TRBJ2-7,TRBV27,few,TGTGCCAGCAGTTTAGTCGGACAGGGGGCCTCCTACGAGCAGTACTTC,CASSLVGQGASYEQYF
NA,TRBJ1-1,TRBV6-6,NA,TGTGCCAGCAGCTACCTAGAGGGATTAGAAGCTTTCTTT,CASSYLEGLEAFF
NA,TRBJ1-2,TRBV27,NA,TGTGCCAGCAGTTTAGCAGGGACCTATGGCTACACCTTC,CASSLAGTYGYTF
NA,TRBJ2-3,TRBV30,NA,TGTGCCTGGAAGATGAGCACAGATACGCAGTATTTT,CAWKMSTDTQYF
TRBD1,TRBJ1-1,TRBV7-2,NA,TGTGCCAGCAGCTTGGGACAGTTGAACACTGAAGCTTTCTTT,CASSLGQLNTEAFF
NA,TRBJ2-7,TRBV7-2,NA,TGTGCCAGCAGCCAAGACCACTACGAGCAGTACTTC,CASSQDHYEQYF
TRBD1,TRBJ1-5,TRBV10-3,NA,TGTGCCATCAGTGCCGGGACAGAGAGCAATCAGCCCCAGCATTTT,CAISAGTESNQPQHF
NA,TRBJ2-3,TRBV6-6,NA,TGTGCCAGCAGTTACTATGGGGGGCCTACAGATACGCAGTATTTT,CASSYYGGPTDTQYF
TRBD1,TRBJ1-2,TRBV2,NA,TGTGCCAGCATACTGACAGGGGGGCCCTATGGCTACACCTTC,CASILTGGPYGYTF
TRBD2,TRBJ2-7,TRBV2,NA,TGTGCCAGCAGTGAACGACTAGCGGGGGGAATACGAATCGTGCAGTACTTC,CASSERLAGGIRIVQYF
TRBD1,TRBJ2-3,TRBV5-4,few,TGTGCCAGCAGCTTGGAGGGGACAGGGGCTTTCACAGATACGCAGTATTTT,CASSLEGTGAFTDTQYF
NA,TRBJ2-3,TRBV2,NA,TGTGCCAGCAGCCCATGGACACCCACAGATACGCAGTATTTT,CASSPWTPTDTQYF
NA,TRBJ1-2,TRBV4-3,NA,TGCGCCAGCAGCCAAGTTATCTCAGGGGTTGGGTATGGCTACACCTTC,CASSQVISGVGYGYTF
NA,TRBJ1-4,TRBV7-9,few,TGTGCCAGCAGCCGGGACATATTCGGGGGAAAACTGTTTTTT,CASSRDIFGGKLFF
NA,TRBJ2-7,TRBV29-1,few,TGCAGCGTTGAAGAGAACACCTACGAGCAGTACTTC,CSVEENTYEQYF
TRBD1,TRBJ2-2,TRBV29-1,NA,TGCAGCGGGGGACAGGGGTCCACCGGGGAGCTGTTTTTT,CSGGQGSTGELFF
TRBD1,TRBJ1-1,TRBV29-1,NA,TGCAGCGCCGGAACCAGGACAGGTCCCCAAGACGCTTTCTTT,CSAGTRTGPQDAFF
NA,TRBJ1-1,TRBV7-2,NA,TGTGCCAGCAGCTTAAGTCTTGGGCCCCGGGGCACTGAAGCTTTCTTT,CASSLSLGPRGTEAFF
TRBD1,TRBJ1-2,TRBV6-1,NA,TGTGCCAGCAGCCTTCAGGGACAGATCTACTATGGCTACACCTTC,CASSLQGQIYYGYTF
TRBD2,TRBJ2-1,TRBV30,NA,TGTGCCTGGAGTGTATGGCTAGCGGCCTACAATGAGCAGTTCTTC,CAWSVWLAAYNEQFF